Here is one T cell receptor (beta chain) with its context. Its antigen is not known. These data come from a study of identifying expanded T cells in peripheral blood. V gave up 2 bases and J gave up 2 bases, with 13 bases separating them. CDR1 and CDR2 (germline): SGHNT, YYREEE (reference sequence). The CDR3 has 15 amino acids. No infections or other immune events were documented during collection. This table comes from immunoSEQ multiplex PCR, and its TCRdb copy is limited to in-frame clones, with some not included. The sample lists about 110,000 clones, roughly 90% occurring once. Study conclusions and caveats: Over two and four weeks, about 15 and 19 clones changed, versus 1.2 between replicates. Variance in clone template counts between approximately two-week samples significantly increased with total template count across all healthy donors.

The sequencing input was blood. The sequence came from a person aged 18-70 years in good health. The chain uses TRBV5-4 and TRBJ2-5; tentative D call: TRBD1 (6 bases). CDR3 DNA sequence: TGTGCCAGCAGCTTAGGGACATATGGACAAGAGACCCAGTACTTC. Translated: CASSLGTYGQETQYF.